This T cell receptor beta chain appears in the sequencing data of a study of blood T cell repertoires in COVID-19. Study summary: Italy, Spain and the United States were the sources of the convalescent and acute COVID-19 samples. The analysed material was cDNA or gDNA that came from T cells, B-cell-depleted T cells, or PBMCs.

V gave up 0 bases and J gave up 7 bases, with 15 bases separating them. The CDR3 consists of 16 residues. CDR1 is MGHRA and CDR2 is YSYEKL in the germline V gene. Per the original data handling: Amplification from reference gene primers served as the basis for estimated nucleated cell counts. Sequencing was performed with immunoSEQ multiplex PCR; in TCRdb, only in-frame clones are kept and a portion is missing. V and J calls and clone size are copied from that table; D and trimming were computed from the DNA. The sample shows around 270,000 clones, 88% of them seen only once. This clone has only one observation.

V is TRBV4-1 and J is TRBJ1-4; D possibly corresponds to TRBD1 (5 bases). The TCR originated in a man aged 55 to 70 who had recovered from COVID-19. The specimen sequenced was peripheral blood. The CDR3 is CASSQDIGRVGEKLFF. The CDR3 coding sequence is TGCGCCAGCAGCCAAGATATCGGCAGGGTAGGTGAAAAACTGTTTTTT.